Listed here are 30 T cell receptor beta chains from one sample, sequenced in a study of blood T cell repertoires in COVID-19. Libraries were prepared by immunoSEQ multiplex PCR; TCRdb keeps only in-frame clonotypes and omits some of them. The sample contains more than 250,000 clones, approximately 85% of which appear only once. The sample taken for sequencing was peripheral blood. The receptors derive from a woman in her 50s with acute or convalescent COVID-19.

The rearrangement uses TRBV5-4 and TRBJ2-7; 9 bases align to TRBD1. CDR3 length: 14 residues. Trimming cost V 4 bases and J 2 bases; bases outside gene matches: 4. CDR1 and CDR2 from the germline V gene are SGHNT and YYREEE (reference sequence). CDR3 bases: TGTGCCAGCAGCGTCGGGACAGGGCCCTACGAGCAGTACTTC. This codes for CASSVGTGPYEQYF.

V gene TRBV28 combines with J gene TRBJ1-4, with D possibly TRBD1 on 6 matching bases. Germline V gene sequence: CDR1 MDHEN, CDR2 SYDVKM. Trimming shortened V by 5 bases and J by 2 bases, and 9 bases separated the two germline ends. CDR3 length: 14 amino acids. The CDR3 spells CASSPGQTNEKLFF. The CDR3 DNA sequence: TGTGCCAGCAGTCCCGGACAGACTAATGAAAAACTGTTTTTT.

This clone was picked up one time. V and J are TRBV9 and TRBJ2-3; 7 bases map to TRBD2. This CDR3 has 16 amino acids. V was pared by 2 bases and J by 0 bases, with 6 bases of the junction left unmatched. In germline, CDR1 is SGDLS, CDR2 YYNGEE. CDR3 bases: TGTGCCAGCAGCGTCCTGAGCGGGGCGAGCACAGATACGCAGTATTTT. Protein: CASSVLSGASTDTQYF.

Concerning this clone itself: At one end the junction does not follow the germline gene, possibly because of a read error. The CDR3, as DNA: TGTGCCAGCAGTTTAAGCGCGGGGACAGCAGCCTTC. Residues: CASSLSAGTAAF. V usage is TRBV28 and J usage is TRBJ2-7, with a possible D match to TRBD1 (7 bases). CDR3 length equals 12 residues. CDR1 and CDR2 (germline): MDHEN, SYDVKM.

V gene TRBV19 combines with J gene TRBJ1-1, with D perhaps matching TRBD1 (6 bases). The length of the CDR3 is 13 residues. V was pared by 10 bases and J by 6 bases, with 18 bases between. CDR1 and CDR2 (germline): LNHDA, SQIVND (reference sequence). The CDR3, as DNA: TGTGCCACAGGGGAGGGGGGAAAGGCTGAAGCTTTCTTT. Translation: CATGEGGKAEAFF.

The chain couples TRBV6-6 to TRBJ2-7, with D possibly TRBD1 on 6 matching bases. Germline CDR1 MNHNY, CDR2 SVGAGI (reference sequence). V lost 2 bases and J 1 base, leaving 12 bases between the germline ends. CDR3 length equals 15 residues. The CDR3 spells CASSYQGLTSYEQYF. In nucleotides, the CDR3 is TGTGCCAGCAGTTACCAGGGGCTGACTTCCTACGAGCAGTACTTC.

The chain employs TRBV7-9 and TRBJ1-2; 7 nucleotides line up with TRBD1. Looked up from germline, CDR1 is SEHNR and CDR2 is FQNEAQ (reference sequence). V lost 3 bases and J lost 5; bases outside the gene matches: 3. CDR3 length: 13 residues. The CDR3 DNA follows: TGTGCCAGCAGCTTGACAGGGAAATATGGCTACACCTTC. Its protein is CASSLTGKYGYTF.

V gene TRBV28 combines with J gene TRBJ2-5, with a weak D call TRBD2 (5 bases). The V gene's germline CDR1 is MDHEN and CDR2 SYDVKM. The CDR3 runs 15 residues. V lost 4 bases and J 1 base, leaving 13 bases between the germline ends. CDR3 sequence reads: CASSYGGSGQETQYF. The CDR3 bases are TGTGCCAGCAGTTACGGAGGATCGGGCCAAGAGACCCAGTACTTC.

The rearrangement joins TRBV3-1 (or the pseudogene TRBV3-2) to TRBJ1-1; 8 bases match TRBD1. The CDR3 sequence is 14 residues long. Germline values: CDR1 LGHDT, CDR2 YNNKEL (reference sequence). Trimming at V came to 4 bases and at J to 7 bases, leaving 8 bases not matched to a gene. As DNA, the CDR3 is TGTGCCAGCAGCCCGTCCCGGGACAGGAATGAAGCTTTCTTT. Protein: CASSPSRDRNEAFF.

Turning to this clone: Other DNA sequences of this sample code for an identical CDR3. This chain connects TRBV7-8 to TRBJ1-2; unclear D gene. The germline V gene encodes CDR1 SGHVS and CDR2 FQNEAQ. V gave up 0 bases and J gave up 6 bases, with 8 bases separating them. This CDR3 comprises 13 residues. The CDR3 here is CASSLAGRDGYTF. The CDR3 nucleotides read TGTGCCAGCAGCTTAGCCGGCCGGGATGGCTACACCTTC. Filled out from reference TRBV7-8 and TRBJ1-2, the complete variable domain reads GAGVSQSPRYKVAKRGQDVALRCDPISGHVSLFWYQQALGQGPEFLTYFQNEAQLDKSGLPSDRFFAERPEGSVSTLKIQRTQQEDSAVYLCASSLAGRDGYTFGSGTRLTVV.

This sequence joins TRBV5-5 and TRBJ1-5; the D is unclear. The V and J ends lost 5 bases and 1 base respectively, with 7 bases between them. The CDR3 runs 13 residues. Germline-derived CDR1 and CDR2 are SGHKS and YYEKEE (reference sequence). CDR3 loop: CASSVLSNQPQHF. CDR3 DNA sequence: TGTGCCAGCAGTGTATTAAGCAATCAGCCCCAGCATTTT. The variable domain in full, with the rest retrieved from reference TRBV5-5 and TRBJ1-5, is DAGVTQSPTHLIKTRGQQVTLRCSPISGHKSVSWYQQVLGQGPQFIFQYYEKEERGRGNFPDRFSARQFPNYSSELNVNALLLGDSALYLCASSVLSNQPQHFGDGTRLSIL.

This sequence joins TRBV29-1 and TRBJ2-1, with D perhaps TRBD2 (6 bases). Germline values: CDR1 SQVTM, CDR2 ANQGSEA. CDR3 length equals 12 residues. With 3 bases removed from V and 7 bases from J, the gap between germline ends came to 10 bases. The chain's CDR3 is CSVDWGGNEQFF. The CDR3 DNA reads TGCAGCGTTGATTGGGGAGGTAATGAGCAGTTCTTC.

The V and J genes are TRBV7-2 and TRBJ1-5, with D possibly being TRBD1 (5 bases). The CDR3 consists of 16 residues. Trimming pared 1 base from V and 4 bases from J, leaving 14 bases between. Looked up from germline, CDR1 is SGHTA and CDR2 is FQGNSA. The CDR3 region has the DNA TGTGCCAGCAGCTTAGTGACTACGGGGGGGAATCAGCCCCAGCATTTT. It yields the protein CASSLVTTGGNQPQHF.

This clone appeared a few times. V usage is TRBV7-2 and J usage is TRBJ2-7, with 7 bases aligning to TRBD2. The trim removed 7 bases at V and 6 bases at J, leaving 12 bases unmatched. CDR1 is SGHTA, CDR2 FQGNSA, per germline. CDR3 length: 14 residues. The CDR3 nucleotides are TGTGCCAGCAACTATTTGGCGGGCGGGGGCGAGCAGTACTTC. This codes for CASNYLAGGGEQYF.

This clone turned up a few times. The chain has TRBV3-1 (or the pseudogene TRBV3-2) and TRBJ1-4; D gene unclear. This CDR3 region has 15 residues. Per the germline V gene, CDR1 is LGHDT and CDR2 is YNNKEL (reference sequence). Between the trimmed V and J ends, which lost 0 bases and 4 bases, there was a span of 9 bases. CDR3 region: CASSQELVSNEKLFF. CDR3 sequence (DNA): TGTGCCAGCAGCCAAGAGTTAGTTAGTAATGAAAAACTGTTTTTT.

This chain links TRBV7-9 with TRBJ1-2, with 8 bases identical to TRBD1. Germline V CDR1 and CDR2: SEHNR, FQNEAQ (reference sequence). This CDR3 contains 15 residues. The junction had 12 bases not matched to a gene; V was cut back by 6 bases and J by 6 bases. The chain's CDR3 is CASSYRGQGMDGYTF. The CDR3 DNA reads as TGTGCCAGCAGTTACCGAGGACAGGGCATGGATGGCTACACCTTC. The full variable domain, in which reference TRBV7-9 and TRBJ1-2 provide the parts outside the CDR3, is DTGVSQNPRHKITKRGQNVTFRCDPISEHNRLYWYRQTLGQGPEFLTYFQNEAQLEKSRLLSDRFSAERPKGSFSTLEIQRTEQGDSAMYLCASSYRGQGMDGYTFGSGTRLTVV.

This chain uses TRBV6-4 with TRBJ1-2; 7 bases line up with TRBD1. Per the germline V gene, CDR1 is MRHNA and CDR2 is SNTAGT. CDR3 length: 13 residues. Trimming removed 8 bases from V and 7 bases from J; junction bases left unmatched: 10. Here the CDR3 DNA reads TGTGCCAGCGGCCAACAGGGGAGCGGTGGCTACACCTTC. Amino acids: CASGQQGSGGYTF.

This clone was seen only once. The genes are TRBV15 and TRBJ1-4; a possible D gene is TRBD1 (5 bases). This CDR3 comprises 15 residues. The germline V and J ends were trimmed by 0 bases and 4 bases, with 9 bases remaining between them. Germline V gene data show CDR1 as LNHNV and CDR2 as YYDKDF (reference sequence). CDR3 nucleotides: TGTGCCACCAGCAGAGATCAGGGCAGTAATGAAAAACTGTTTTTT. It translates to CATSRDQGSNEKLFF. Combining the CDR3 with reference TRBV15 and TRBJ1-4 gives the whole variable domain DAMVIQNPRYQVTQFGKPVTLSCSQTLNHNVMYWYQQKSSQAPKLLFHYYDKDFNNEADTPDNFQSRRPNTSFCFLDIRSPGLGDTAMYLCATSRDQGSNEKLFFGSGTQLSVL.

A remark on this clone: Other DNA sequences in this specimen translate into the identical CDR3. V gene TRBV12-3 or TRBV12-4 combines with J gene TRBJ2-7, with D possibly matching TRBD1 (6 bases). Trimming took off 6 bases at V and 2 bases at J, with 11 bases between the two ends. The CDR3 length is 13 residues. DNA of the CDR3: TGTGCCAGCAGCCCGACAGGTACCTACGAGCAGTACTTC. This sequence encodes CASSPTGTYEQYF.

DNA for the CDR3: TGCGCCAGCAGCTTGGTGCGCGGCTCCTACAATGAGCAGTTCTTC. Translating it yields CASSLVRGSYNEQFF. J is TRBJ2-1 and V is TRBV5-1; D unresolved. The V and J ends lost 0 bases and 0 bases respectively, with 7 bases between them. In germline, CDR1 is SGHRS, CDR2 YFSETQ. The CDR3 is made up of 15 amino acids.

The chain is built from TRBV5-1 and TRBJ1-1, with TRBD1 matching over 8 bases. The CDR3 is made up of 16 amino acids. The V and J ends lost 2 bases and 4 bases, in that order; junction bases with no gene match: 10. From germline, CDR1 is SGHRS and CDR2 YFSETQ. The CDR3 nucleotides read TGCGCCAGCAGCTTCGGGACAGGACGAGGGAGCACTGAAGCTTTCTTT. Its translation is CASSFGTGRGSTEAFF.

The V gene is TRBV24-1, the J gene TRBJ2-1; 7 bases map to TRBD2. The germline CDR1 and CDR2 sequences are KGHDR and SFDVKD. The ends lost 3 bases at V and 7 bases at J; junction bases unmatched: 14. The CDR3 is 17 amino acids. The CDR3 is CATSDPGTKTGLNEQFF. The CDR3 coding sequence is TGTGCCACCAGTGATCCGGGGACTAAAACGGGGTTAAATGAGCAGTTCTTC.

This clone showed up just a few times. The CDR3 protein is CAWSVLRAQYF. Here the CDR3 DNA reads TGTGCCTGGAGTGTACTGAGGGCCCAGTACTTC. V is TRBV30 and J is TRBJ2-5, with D possibly being TRBD2 (5 bases). Germline assignment: CDR1 GTSNPN and CDR2 SVGIG (reference sequence). CDR3 size: 11 residues. V was cut by 0 bases and J by 9 bases, with 8 bases left in between.

The chain recombines TRBV6-6 with TRBJ2-3, with 7 bases lining up with TRBD2. Germline V CDR1 and CDR2: MNHNY, SVGAGI (reference sequence). V lost 4 bases, J lost 2 bases, and 9 bases stayed unmatched. The CDR3 extends over 16 amino acids. CDR3 amino acids: CASSFLAAGSTDTQYF. In DNA form, the CDR3 reads TGTGCCAGCAGTTTTCTAGCGGCAGGTTCCACAGATACGCAGTATTTT.

This chain links TRBV12-3 or TRBV12-4 with TRBJ1-1; D remains unclear. This CDR3 is 13 amino acids long. V gave up 6 bases and J gave up 5 bases, with 13 bases separating them. CDR3 DNA: TGTGCCAGCAGCCGCGGGCGGAGGACTGAAGCTTTCTTT. This translates into CASSRGRRTEAFF.

This clone was picked up a small number of times. The chain carries TRBV15 and TRBJ1-1; TRBD1 agrees at 7 bases. Unmatched junction bases numbered 3, after V lost 1 base and J lost 1 base. Germline CDR1 is LNHNV and CDR2 is YYDKDF (reference sequence). CDR3 size: 15 residues. The CDR3 DNA is TGTGCCACCAGCAGAGGGGGACAGCAGAACACTGAAGCTTTCTTT. Translating gives CATSRGGQQNTEAFF. The whole variable domain, filled in from reference TRBV15 and TRBJ1-1, reads DAMVIQNPRYQVTQFGKPVTLSCSQTLNHNVMYWYQQKSSQAPKLLFHYYDKDFNNEADTPDNFQSRRPNTSFCFLDIRSPGLGDTAMYLCATSRGGQQNTEAFFGQGTRLTVV.

J is TRBJ2-7 and V is TRBV3-1 (or the pseudogene TRBV3-2); D might be TRBD1 (6 bases). Trimming shortened V by 0 bases and J by 7 bases, and 7 bases separated the two germline ends. Germline lookup yields CDR1 LGHDT and CDR2 YNNKEL (reference sequence). This CDR3 region has 12 residues. CDR3 residues: CASSQDRGEQYF. CDR3 in DNA: TGTGCCAGCAGCCAAGATAGGGGGGAGCAGTACTTC.

CDR3 sequence: CASSWGEAGELFF. The CDR3 DNA follows: TGTGCCAGCAGCTGGGGGGAGGCCGGGGAGCTGTTTTTT. The chain joins TRBV2 to TRBJ2-2; maybe TRBD2 (6 bases). Germline-derived CDR1 and CDR2 are SNHLY and FYNNEI. Trimming pared 6 bases from V and 6 bases from J, leaving 11 bases between. The CDR3 covers 13 residues. The full variable domain, with the rest looked up from reference TRBV2 and TRBJ2-2, is EPEVTQTPSHQVTQMGQEVILRCVPISNHLYFYWYRQILGQKVEFLVSFYNNEISEKSEIFDDQFSVERPDGSNFTLKIRSTKLEDSAMYFCASSWGEAGELFFGEGSRLTVL.

The V call is TRBV19, the J call TRBJ2-1, with TRBD2 matching 14 bases. This CDR3 spans 15 amino acids. V lost 9 bases, J lost 7 bases, and 8 bases stayed unmatched. Germline V lookup: CDR1 LNHDA, CDR2 SQIVND (reference sequence). The CDR3 nucleotides read TGTGCCAGCAGACCCGGGACTAGCGGGAGAAATGAGCAGTTCTTC. The encoded protein is CASRPGTSGRNEQFF.

J is TRBJ2-4 and V is TRBV6-2 or TRBV6-3, with TRBD2 matching 7 bases. With V trimmed by 2 bases and J by 10 bases, 8 bases remained unmatched. Germline V lookup: CDR1 MNHEY, CDR2 SVGEGT. The CDR3 totals 14 residues. CDR3 residues: CASSYPGLGSIQYF. In DNA, the CDR3 is TGTGCCAGCAGTTACCCTGGACTAGGAAGTATTCAGTACTTC.